This T cell receptor (beta chain) was found in a study of blood T cell repertoires in COVID-19. The V gene's germline CDR1 is SNHLY and CDR2 FYNNEI. Trimming shortened V by 5 bases and J by 3 bases, and 17 bases separated the two germline ends. This CDR3 spans 15 amino acids. The data were produced by immunoSEQ multiplex PCR, yet TCRdb's version contains in-frame clones alone and is incomplete. This table has under 95,000 clones, about 88% appearing once. The J gene is TRBJ2-7, the V gene TRBV2, with TRBD1 as a possible D gene (8 bases). What was sequenced was peripheral blood. This sequence was found in a woman older than 75 with acute or convalescent COVID-19. Here the CDR3 DNA reads TGTGCCAGCAGTTCTGACAGGGGAGGGAACTACGAGCAGTACTTC. This sequence encodes CASSSDRGGNYEQYF.